The 22 T cell receptor beta chains below were found in one sample sequenced in a study of cytomegalovirus exposure and HLA in healthy donors. Measured with immunoSEQ multiplex PCR; TCRdb has only the in-frame clones, and not every one. The sample lists fewer than 120,000 clones, roughly nine tenths occurring once. The sample consisted of PBMCs. These receptors were taken from a woman aged 18-30 years in good health and CMV-seronegative.

The chain couples TRBV29-1 to TRBJ2-5; D not resolved. This CDR3 contains 10 residues. The germline V gene has CDR1 SQVTM and CDR2 ANQGSEA. V was shortened by 7 bases and J by 3 bases, with 6 bases between the two germline ends. The CDR3 sequence is CSAGEETQYF. In nucleotides, the CDR3 is TGCAGCGCTGGAGAAGAGACCCAGTACTTC.

V usage is TRBV11-1 and J usage is TRBJ1-1, with D hard to call. The length of the CDR3 is 14 residues. Germline CDR1 and CDR2: SGHAT and FQDESV (reference sequence). V gave up 2 bases and J gave up 2 bases, with 9 bases separating them. The CDR3: CASSLLQTNTEAFF. The CDR3 nucleotides read TGTGCCAGCAGCTTACTACAGACAAACACTGAAGCTTTCTTT.

This chain connects TRBV10-3 to TRBJ2-1, with 7 positions matching TRBD1. Germline V lookup: CDR1 ENHRY, CDR2 SYGVKD. This CDR3 region has 13 residues. V lost 10 bases to trimming and J lost 6 bases; unmatched junction nucleotides: 9. The CDR3, as DNA: TGTGCCACCACAGGGGAATTGGCCAATGAGCAGTTCTTC. This translates into CATTGELANEQFF.

V usage is TRBV5-1 and J usage is TRBJ1-1, with 12 bases fitting TRBD1. Germline assignment: CDR1 SGHRS and CDR2 YFSETQ. V shed 4 bases and J 2 bases; nucleotides not matched to a gene: 6. The CDR3 is 16 amino acids. CDR3 sequence (DNA): TGCGCCAGCAGCCGGGGACAGGGGGCTGGAAACACTGAAGCTTTCTTT. It translates to CASSRGQGAGNTEAFF.

This CDR3 reads CASSLRLARDTQYF. The CDR3 DNA follows: TGTGCCAGCAGCTTGAGGCTAGCGCGTGATACGCAGTATTTT. The gene calls are TRBV13 and TRBJ2-3; D may be TRBD2 (6 bases). Germline lookup yields CDR1 PRHDT and CDR2 FYEKMQ (reference sequence). The CDR3 sequence is 14 residues long. The V gene lost 3 bases and the J gene lost 6 bases, with 13 bases spanning the gap.

This sequence joins TRBV29-1 and TRBJ2-3, with TRBD2 matching over 8 bases. J was trimmed by 3 bases and V by 7 bases; bases with no gene match: 9. This CDR3 comprises 14 residues. Germline values: CDR1 SQVTM, CDR2 ANQGSEA. The CDR3 is CSADREGLTDTQYF. In DNA form, the CDR3 reads TGCAGCGCCGATCGGGAGGGCCTTACAGATACGCAGTATTTT.

V and J are TRBV6-4 and TRBJ2-7; 7 nucleotides match TRBD1. This CDR3 is built from 13 residues. The germline gives CDR1 MRHNA, CDR2 SNTAGT. V shed 5 bases and J 3 bases; nucleotides not matched to a gene: 4. CDR3 in amino acids: CASSLGQNYEQYF. DNA for the CDR3: TGTGCCAGCAGTTTGGGACAGAACTACGAGCAGTACTTC.

This chain links TRBV6-1 with TRBJ1-5, with D perhaps TRBD1 (5 bases). CDR3 size: 14 residues. Germline CDR1 MNHNS, CDR2 SASEGT. Trimming took off 4 bases at V and 5 bases at J, with 12 bases between the two ends. The CDR3 coding sequence is TGTGCCAGCAGTGCCCAGGGTTGGGATCAGCCCCAGCATTTT. Amino acid sequence: CASSAQGWDQPQHF.

This chain uses TRBV28 with TRBJ2-1; 12 bases align to TRBD2. The CDR3 consists of 14 residues. Per germline, CDR1 MDHEN and CDR2 SYDVKM. J was trimmed by 2 bases and V by 9 bases; bases with no gene match: 2. The DNA for the CDR3 is TGTGCCAGTAGACTAGCGGGGGCCTACAATGAGCAGTTCTTC. As protein: CASRLAGAYNEQFF.

The genes are TRBV5-4 and TRBJ1-5; 10 bases fit TRBD1. CDR1 and CDR2 from the germline V gene are SGHNT and YYREEE (reference sequence). There are 15 residues in the CDR3. Losses at the gene ends were 4 bases for V and 2 bases for J; bases not matched to a gene: 3. The CDR3 sequence is CASSRDRGGNQPQHF. The CDR3 bases are TGTGCCAGCAGCCGGGACAGGGGAGGCAATCAGCCCCAGCATTTT.

This chain uses TRBV19 with TRBJ2-2, with 10 bases matching TRBD1. V lost 6 bases, J lost 5 bases, and 9 bases stayed unmatched. The CDR3 has 16 residues. Germline V lookup: CDR1 LNHDA, CDR2 SQIVND (reference sequence). The CDR3 nucleotides are TGTGCCAGTAGCGACGACAGGGGGCGCGGTACCGGGGAGCTGTTTTTT. It is translated as CASSDDRGRGTGELFF.

The rearrangement joins TRBV5-1 to TRBJ1-1; no firm D call. The CDR3 runs to 16 residues. Germline V gene sequence: CDR1 SGHRS, CDR2 YFSETQ. The germline V and J ends were trimmed by 1 base and 4 bases, with 17 bases remaining between them. CDR3 DNA: TGCGCCAGCAGCTTGCGGGAAGGAGGAGGGATCACTGAAGCTTTCTTT. This translates into CASSLREGGGITEAFF.

The chain employs TRBV5-1 and TRBJ1-5; possible D gene TRBD1, 6 bases. CDR3 length equals 18 residues. Germline CDR1 is SGHRS and CDR2 is YFSETQ. Trimming removed 0 bases from V and 1 base from J, with 17 bases in between. For the CDR3, the DNA is TGCGCCAGCAGCTTGGCCCCTTTAGACAGGAAAAGCAATCAGCCCCAGCATTTT. It codes for CASSLAPLDRKSNQPQHF.

The rearrangement links TRBV6-6 to TRBJ1-5; no reliable D call. The CDR3 extends over 14 amino acids. Between the trimmed V and J ends, which lost 0 bases and 4 bases, there was a span of 7 bases. Germline V lookup: CDR1 MNHNY, CDR2 SVGAGI (reference sequence). This chain's CDR3 is CASSYSSENQPQHF. CDR3 coding DNA: TGTGCCAGCAGTTACTCCTCGGAGAATCAGCCCCAGCATTTT.

The gene calls are TRBV6-1 and TRBJ2-7; TRBD1 matches at 10 bases. V was pared by 4 bases and J by 2 bases, with 8 bases of the junction left unmatched. This CDR3 region has 16 residues. Germline CDR1 reads MNHNS; CDR2 reads SASEGT. The CDR3 DNA is TGTGCCAGCAGTGGAGGGTCCGGGACAGGGGCCTACGAGCAGTACTTC. Amino acid sequence: CASSGGSGTGAYEQYF.

CDR3 residues: CASSLTSGGPYEQYF. Written as DNA, the CDR3 is TGTGCCAGCAGCCTAACTAGCGGGGGCCCCTACGAGCAGTACTTC. The chain combines TRBV7-2 with TRBJ2-7, with 11 bases lining up with TRBD2. Trimming at V came to 5 bases and at J to 2 bases, leaving 5 bases not matched to a gene. Per germline, CDR1 SGHTA and CDR2 FQGNSA. This CDR3 is 15 amino acids long. Complete variable domain (other parts from reference TRBV7-2 and TRBJ2-7): GAGVSQSPSNKVTEKGKDVELRCDPISGHTALYWYRQSLGQGLEFLIYFQGNSAPDKSGLPSDRFSAERTGGSVSTLTIQRTQQEDSAVYLCASSLTSGGPYEQYFGPGTRLTVT.

The V call is TRBV2, the J call TRBJ1-2; possibly TRBD1 for D (6 bases). This CDR3 contains 14 residues. V lost 5 bases and J 5 bases, leaving 15 bases between the germline ends. The germline V gene encodes CDR1 SNHLY and CDR2 FYNNEI. CDR3 DNA: TGTGCCAGCAGTCTTCAAGGACAGCCGTATGGCTACACCTTC. This codes for CASSLQGQPYGYTF.

This chain joins TRBV27 and TRBJ2-3, with D possibly being TRBD2 (5 bases). The CDR3 consists of 14 residues. V was clipped by 5 bases and J by 4 bases, with 13 bases between them. Per germline, CDR1 MNHEY and CDR2 SMNVEV (reference sequence). This CDR3 reads CASSHTSFSDTQYF. The CDR3 DNA reads TGTGCCAGCAGTCATACTAGTTTCTCAGATACGCAGTATTTT.

The V call is TRBV5-1, the J call TRBJ2-1, with D possibly matching TRBD2 (6 bases). V lost 4 bases and J lost 3, with 20 bases in between. The CDR3 consists of 17 residues. Germline CDR1 is SGHRS and CDR2 is YFSETQ. Here the CDR3 reads CASSRPGSGTDYNEQFF. Here the CDR3 DNA reads TGCGCCAGCAGCAGGCCAGGATCCGGGACTGACTACAATGAGCAGTTCTTC.

V gene TRBV5-4 combines with J gene TRBJ1-1; TRBD1 matches 9 bases. Germline V gene data show CDR1 as SGHNT and CDR2 as YYREEE (reference sequence). The junction had 3 bases not matched to a gene; V was cut back by 0 bases and J by 3 bases. The CDR3 consists of 15 residues. The DNA for the CDR3 is TGTGCCAGCAGCTTGGAGACAGGGGGGGACACTGAAGCTTTCTTT. As protein: CASSLETGGDTEAFF.

This clone showed up just once. This rearrangement joins TRBV27 to TRBJ1-5; TRBD1 matches 8 bases. This CDR3 has 14 amino acids. Trimming cost V 9 bases and J 0 bases; bases outside gene matches: 4. The V gene's germline CDR1 is MNHEY and CDR2 SMNVEV (reference sequence). The CDR3 region is CASSGGLSNQPQHF. CDR3 nucleotides: TGTGCCAGTTCAGGGGGCCTTAGCAATCAGCCCCAGCATTTT.

V and J are TRBV7-9 and TRBJ2-7, with 9 bases matching TRBD2. The CDR3 consists of 16 residues. V was clipped by 1 base and J by 3 bases; unmatched bases: 7. Germline CDR1 SEHNR, CDR2 FQNEAQ (reference sequence). The CDR3 DNA is TGTGCCAGCAGCTTAGAGGCGGGAGGGGGTTTCTACGAGCAGTACTTC. Translation: CASSLEAGGGFYEQYF.